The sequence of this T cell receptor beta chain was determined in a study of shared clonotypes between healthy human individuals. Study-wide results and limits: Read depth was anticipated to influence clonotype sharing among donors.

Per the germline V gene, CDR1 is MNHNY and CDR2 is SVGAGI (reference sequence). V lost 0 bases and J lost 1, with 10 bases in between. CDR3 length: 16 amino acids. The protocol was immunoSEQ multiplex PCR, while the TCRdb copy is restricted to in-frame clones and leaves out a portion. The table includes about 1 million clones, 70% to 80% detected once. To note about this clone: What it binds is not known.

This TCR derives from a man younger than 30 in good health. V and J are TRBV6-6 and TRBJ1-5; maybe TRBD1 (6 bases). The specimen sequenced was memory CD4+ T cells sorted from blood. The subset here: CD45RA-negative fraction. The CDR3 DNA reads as TGTGCCAGCAGTTACTCGAAAAGGGGGAGCAATCAGCCCCAGCATTTT. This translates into CASSYSKRGSNQPQHF.